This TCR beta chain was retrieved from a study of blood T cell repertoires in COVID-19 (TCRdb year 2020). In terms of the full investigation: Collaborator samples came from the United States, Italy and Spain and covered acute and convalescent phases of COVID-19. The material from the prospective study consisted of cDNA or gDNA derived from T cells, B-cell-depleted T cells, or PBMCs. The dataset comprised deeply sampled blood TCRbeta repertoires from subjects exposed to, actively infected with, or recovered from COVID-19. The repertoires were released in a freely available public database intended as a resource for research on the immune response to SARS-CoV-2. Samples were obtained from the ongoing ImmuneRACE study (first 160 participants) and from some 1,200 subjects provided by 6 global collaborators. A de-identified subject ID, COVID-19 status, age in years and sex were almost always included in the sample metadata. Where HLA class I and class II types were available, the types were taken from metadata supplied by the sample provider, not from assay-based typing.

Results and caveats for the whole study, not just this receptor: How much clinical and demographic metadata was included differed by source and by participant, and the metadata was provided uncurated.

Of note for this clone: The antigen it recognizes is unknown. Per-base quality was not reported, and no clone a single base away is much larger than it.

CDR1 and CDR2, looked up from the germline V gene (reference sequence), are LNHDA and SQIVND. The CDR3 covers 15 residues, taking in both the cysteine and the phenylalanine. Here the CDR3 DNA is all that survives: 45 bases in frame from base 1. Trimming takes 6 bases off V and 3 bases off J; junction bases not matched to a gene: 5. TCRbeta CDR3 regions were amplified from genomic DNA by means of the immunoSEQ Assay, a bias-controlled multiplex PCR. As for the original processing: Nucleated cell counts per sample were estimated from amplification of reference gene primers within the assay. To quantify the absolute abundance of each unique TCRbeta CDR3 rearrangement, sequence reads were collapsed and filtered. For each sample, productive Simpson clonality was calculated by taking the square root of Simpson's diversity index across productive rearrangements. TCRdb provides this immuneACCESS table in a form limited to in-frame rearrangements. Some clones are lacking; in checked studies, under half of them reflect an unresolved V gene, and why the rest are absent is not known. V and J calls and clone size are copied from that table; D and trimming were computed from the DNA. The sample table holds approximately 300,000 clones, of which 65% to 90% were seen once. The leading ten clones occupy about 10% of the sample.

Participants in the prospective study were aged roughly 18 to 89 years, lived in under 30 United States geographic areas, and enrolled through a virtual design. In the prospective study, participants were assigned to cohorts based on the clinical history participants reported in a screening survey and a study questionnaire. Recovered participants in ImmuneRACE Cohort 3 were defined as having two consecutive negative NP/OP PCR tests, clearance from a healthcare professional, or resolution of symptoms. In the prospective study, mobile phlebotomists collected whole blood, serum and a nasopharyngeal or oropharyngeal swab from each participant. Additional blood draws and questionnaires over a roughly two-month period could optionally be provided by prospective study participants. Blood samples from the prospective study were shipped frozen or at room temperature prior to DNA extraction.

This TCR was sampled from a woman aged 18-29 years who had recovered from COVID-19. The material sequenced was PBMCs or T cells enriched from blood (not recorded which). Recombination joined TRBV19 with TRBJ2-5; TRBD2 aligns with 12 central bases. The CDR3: CASSQTSGSEETQYF. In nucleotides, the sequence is TGTGCCAGTAGCCAGACTAGCGGGAGCGAAGAGACCCAGTACTTC.